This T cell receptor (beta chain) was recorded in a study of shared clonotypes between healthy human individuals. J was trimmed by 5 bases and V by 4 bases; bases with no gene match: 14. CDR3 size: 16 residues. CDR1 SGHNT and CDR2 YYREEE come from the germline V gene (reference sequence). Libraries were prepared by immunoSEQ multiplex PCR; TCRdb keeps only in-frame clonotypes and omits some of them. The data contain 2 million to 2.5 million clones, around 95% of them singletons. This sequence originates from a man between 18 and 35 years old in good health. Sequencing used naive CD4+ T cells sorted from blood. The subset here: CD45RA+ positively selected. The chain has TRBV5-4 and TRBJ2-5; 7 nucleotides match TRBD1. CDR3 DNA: TGTGCCAGCAGCCTCCCGACAGGGCGCCTAGGGGAGACCCAGTACTTC. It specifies CASSLPTGRLGETQYF.